The TCR beta chain described here comes from a study of blood T cell repertoires in COVID-19. Turning to the study itself: The United States, Italy and Spain provided the acute and convalescent COVID-19 samples. The analysed material was cDNA or gDNA that came from T cells, B-cell-depleted T cells, or PBMCs.

Original data processing: The assay estimated nucleated cells by amplifying reference gene primers. Clones were read by immunoSEQ multiplex PCR, and TCRdb kept only the in-frame ones, dropping some. V and J calls and clone size follow that table, whereas D and trimming were derived from the DNA. The profile covers under 300,000 clones, with roughly 80% appearing a single time and less than 6% taken by the ten largest. Germline V gives CDR1 MNHEY, CDR2 SVGAGI. The CDR3 runs to 14 residues. V lost 7 bases to trimming and J lost 3 bases, with 16 bases between them. The chain recombines TRBV6-5 with TRBJ2-7, with D uncertain. This clonotype was obtained from a man between 60 and 70 years old who had recovered from COVID-19. Input material: peripheral blood. CDR3 amino acids: CASTGIQAIYEQYF. The CDR3 DNA is TGTGCCAGCACCGGTATACAAGCGATCTACGAGCAGTACTTC.